This TCR beta chain was retrieved from a study of shared clonotypes between healthy human individuals. Participating donors were healthy, HIV-negative adults free of recent acute infections or vaccinations. The CDR3 runs to 14 residues. Per germline, CDR1 MNHNS and CDR2 SASEGT. V lost 2 bases and J lost 9, with 14 bases in between. Original processing notes: From ImmunoSEQ came sequences covering only the junction and carrying no quality scores, so filtering differed. TCRdb's table, derived via immunoSEQ multiplex PCR, lists solely in-frame clones and lacks some. That table supplies the V and J calls and clone size; D and trimming were determined from the DNA. The sample comprises roughly 2,300,000 clones, approximately 90% of which are singletons, and 0.37% rests with the top ten.

Sequencing was performed on naive CD4+ T cells from PBMCs. Subset noted: CD45RA+ positively selected. The chain carries TRBV6-1 and TRBJ1-5; D is unclear. The receptor was derived from a man between 18 and 29 years old in good health. Some clones in this sample may be carry-over from other donors' samples. The CDR3 spells CASSERVSTMPQHF. For the CDR3, the DNA is TGTGCCAGCAGTGAACGGGTCTCGACTATGCCCCAGCATTTT.